This T cell receptor (beta chain) stems from a study of vaccination effects on CD4 cells after COVID-19 (dated by TCRdb to 2022 to 2024). Describing the broader study: Each participant received two doses of an mRNA SARS-CoV-2 vaccine, either BNT162b2 or mRNA-1273. SARS-CoV-2 spike-specific CD4+ TCR repertoires from before and after mRNA vaccination were compared in COVID-19 convalescent patients and in infection-naive vaccine recipients. Altogether, 10 COVID-19 convalescent patients and several SARS-CoV-2-naive healthy vaccine recipients made up the full study. Cultures from other donors in the study were sequenced with the Oncomine TCR Beta short-read assay on an Illumina iSeq 100. Points the paper makes about the study in general: Clones induced by infection and clones induced by vaccination both contracted markedly at late timepoints after vaccination, which fits with T cell responses waning over time. The study was limited by a small number of convalescent patients and lacked early post-infection timepoints. In healthy vaccine recipients, vaccine-induced clones were almost all SARS-CoV-2 mono-reactive, with only 1 of 255 cross-reactive with common cold coronaviruses.

Note on this clone: It has no known antigen specificity. Base qualities were left out, and no much larger clone turns up one base away.

Libraries came from the immunoSEQ multiplex PCR assay. DNA from the cultured, isolated CD4+ T cells was subjected to TCR beta CDR3 sequencing. Concerning the study's data processing: Non-productive TCR sequences were removed, reads were trimmed to the CDR3 region, and CDR3s of at least 7 amino acids were retained. Antigen-specific clonotypes were identified using the MANAFEST web app by comparison of expansion in peptide wells against reference cultures. Positive clones required FDR<0.05 expansion versus reference and all other wells, odds ratio above 5, and frequency above 0.1% in two replicate wells. A clonotype was called cross-reactive if it was significantly expanded both in SARS-CoV-2 spike wells and in at least one common cold coronavirus spike condition. CDR3 similarity was assessed by Levenshtein distance using the stringdist R package, and unrooted trees were constructed with ape in R 3.6.1. In TCRdb, the immuneACCESS table is reduced to in-frame sequences with V and J assigned. These tables do not hold every clone; where another copy was compared, an unresolved V gene accounts for under half, and the others remain unexplained. D and trimming come from the DNA, and the V and J calls and clone size come from that table. For this sample the table gives some 69,000 clones, of which approximately 72% were detected only once. The ten largest clones capture 2.5% to 3% of the sample.

In the ViraFEST assay, PBMC were stimulated with viral peptide pools, and TCR sequencing was then used to find antigen-specific CD4+ T cell clonotypes based on their expansion. After about 10 days of culture, CD4+ T cells were isolated with the EasySep CD4+ T cell isolation kit. Healthy vaccine recipients had no prior SARS-CoV-2 infection, confirmed by negative nucleocapsid antibodies before and after vaccination. Approximately 2 million PBMC per well were cultured in IMDM with around 5% human AB serum, 10 IU/ml IL-2 and gentamicin, plus 10 ug/ml peptides. Half of the culture medium was replaced with fresh IL-2-containing medium on days 3 and 7. Unless noted otherwise, every peptide stimulation condition was cultured in triplicate wells. PBMC were separated from whole blood using Ficoll-Paque Plus gradient centrifugation and were then either cryopreserved at -140C or used fresh. The overlapping peptide pools covered the spike proteins of SARS-CoV-2 and of the common cold coronaviruses HCoV-NL63, HCoV-OC43 and HCoV-229E. The QIAamp micro DNA kit was used to extract genomic DNA from the cultured CD4+ T cells.

The TCR originated in a human donor who received a COVID-19 vaccine. The sequenced sample was CD4+ T cells from PBMCs cultured with HCoV-NL63 spike peptides, obtained before COVID-19 vaccination. The label giving this sample's cell subset or site can be read as: HCoV-NL63 spike overlapping peptide pool stimulation.

The DNA sequence is TGCGCCAGCAGCTTGGCGGGGACTGGCTACACCTTC. The translation is CASSLAGTGYTF. The chain joins TRBV5-1 to TRBJ1-2, with a tentative D gene TRBD1 over 5 matching bases. CDR1 and CDR2, looked up from the germline V gene, are SGHRS and YFSETQ. Counted from cysteine to phenylalanine, this CDR3 has 12 amino acids. The entry retains the CDR3 DNA only, 36 bases that are in frame from base 1. V and J lose 0 bases and 7 bases, and a span of 7 bases separates them.